The 22 T cell receptor beta chains below were found in one sample sequenced in a study of OX40 agonist ivuxolimab in advanced cancers. Generated by immunoSEQ multiplex PCR, the TCRdb table keeps only in-frame clones and is missing some. The data show some 60,000 clones, around 93% seen once. Material: CD4+ or CD8+ T cells sorted from blood, obtained in a trial of the OX40 agonist ivuxolimab. All receptors come from an adult with an advanced solid tumor such as melanoma, head and neck, liver or kidney cancer.

The rearrangement links TRBV7-9 to TRBJ2-1; D may be TRBD1 (6 bases). Germline V gene data show CDR1 as SEHNR and CDR2 as FQNEAQ (reference sequence). This CDR3 spans 12 amino acids. V was trimmed by 6 bases and J by 7 bases, leaving 10 bases between them. The CDR3 spells CASRQGTNEQFF. The CDR3 DNA reads as TGTGCCAGCAGACAGGGAACTAATGAGCAGTTCTTC.

The chain combines TRBV6-5 with TRBJ2-7, with TRBD1 as a possible D gene (6 bases). CDR1 and CDR2 (germline): MNHEY, SVGAGI. This CDR3 contains 15 residues. V shed 5 bases and J shed 7 bases, with 21 bases lying between them. The CDR3 sequence is CASSSSGGEWWEQYF. The CDR3 nucleotides are TGTGCCAGCAGTAGCTCTGGGGGCGAGTGGTGGGAGCAGTACTTC.

This clone was seen once. The V and J genes are TRBV10-3 and TRBJ2-1, with 10 bases identical to TRBD2. J gave up 3 bases and V 4 bases, and 9 bases lay outside the gene matches. Germline-derived CDR1 and CDR2 are ENHRY and SYGVKD. The CDR3 covers 17 residues. The CDR3 loop reads CAISGEAGTSVYNEQFF. CDR3 in DNA: TGTGCCATCAGTGGAGAAGCCGGGACTAGCGTCTACAATGAGCAGTTCTTC.

The chain uses TRBV10-3 and TRBJ2-7; the D gene is possibly TRBD1 (5 bases). With 8 bases removed from V and 7 bases from J, the gap between germline ends came to 21 bases. CDR3 size: 14 residues. The germline gives CDR1 ENHRY, CDR2 SYGVKD. CDR3: CAIRNQGEIGEQYF. Written as DNA, the CDR3 is TGTGCCATCCGGAACCAGGGTGAAATTGGGGAGCAGTACTTC.

The sample holds a few counts of this clone. The genes are TRBV7-9 and TRBJ2-5; 8 bases line up with TRBD1. The CDR3 is 15 amino acids. V lost 3 bases, J lost 3 bases, and 6 bases stayed unmatched. From germline, CDR1 is SEHNR and CDR2 FQNEAQ (reference sequence). CDR3 loop: CASSFRQGQKETQYF. The DNA of the CDR3 is TGTGCCAGCAGCTTCCGACAGGGGCAGAAAGAGACCCAGTACTTC.

The chain couples TRBV2 to TRBJ2-1, with D perhaps TRBD1 (6 bases). The germline V gene encodes CDR1 SNHLY and CDR2 FYNNEI. Trimming removed 2 bases at V and 4 bases at J, with 12 bases between. The CDR3 has 15 residues. Written as DNA, the CDR3 is TGTGCCAGCAGTGAAAGCTGGGGGCAGTACAATGAGCAGTTCTTC. This translates into CASSESWGQYNEQFF.

The chain uses TRBV4-1 and TRBJ2-1, with 7 bases fitting TRBD2. J gave up 5 bases and V 3 bases, and 4 bases lay outside the gene matches. The CDR3 has 14 amino acids. Germline lookup yields CDR1 MGHRA and CDR2 YSYEKL. The CDR3 reads CASSHLGLHNEQFF. The CDR3 nucleotides are TGCGCCAGCAGCCATCTGGGACTACACAATGAGCAGTTCTTC.

The chain recombines TRBV27 with TRBJ2-1, with TRBD1 identical over 7 bases. The V segment lost 5 bases and the J segment 6 bases; nucleotides outside the gene matches: 7. The CDR3 extends over 14 amino acids. Germline V gene sequence: CDR1 MNHEY, CDR2 SMNVEV (reference sequence). CDR3 in DNA: TGTGCCAGCAGTACGAAGGACAGGTCCAATGAGCAGTTCTTC. It specifies CASSTKDRSNEQFF.

The chain recombines TRBV2 with TRBJ1-2, with D maybe TRBD1 (5 bases). The germline V gene has CDR1 SNHLY and CDR2 FYNNEI. V lost 2 bases, J lost 5 bases, and 9 bases lay in between. This CDR3 has 13 amino acids. CDR3: CASSESGLYGYTF. In DNA form, the CDR3 reads TGTGCCAGCAGTGAATCAGGGTTATATGGCTACACCTTC.

In the case of this clone: This same CDR3 is encoded by further DNA sequences in the sample. The rearrangement uses TRBV11-2 and TRBJ1-1; tentative D call: TRBD1 (5 bases). V dropped 1 base and J dropped 8 bases, with 11 bases sitting between them. Per germline, CDR1 SGHAT and CDR2 FQNNGV. The CDR3 is 13 residues long. The CDR3 DNA is TGTGCCAGCAGCTTAGGTTGGGGCACCGAAGCTTTCTTT. It encodes CASSLGWGTEAFF. Variable domain in full (rest from reference TRBV11-2 and TRBJ1-1): EAGVAQSPRYKIIEKRQSVAFWCNPISGHATLYWYQQILGQGPKLLIQFQNNGVVDDSQLPKDRFSAERLKGVDSTLKIQPAKLEDSAVYLCASSLGWGTEAFFGQGTRLTVV.

The genes are TRBV11-3 and TRBJ2-7; 8 nucleotides match TRBD2. The ends lost 6 bases at V and 2 bases at J; junction bases unmatched: 12. The CDR3 has 16 residues. Germline CDR1 and CDR2: SGHNT and YENEEA. CDR3 protein: CASSSVAGGSPYEQYF. The CDR3 DNA sequence: TGTGCCAGCAGTTCCGTCGCGGGGGGTTCCCCCTACGAGCAGTACTTC.

V is TRBV9 and J is TRBJ2-7, with a tentative D call TRBD2 (7 bases). The germline gives CDR1 SGDLS, CDR2 YYNGEE. The CDR3 spans 15 residues. V lost 4 bases and J 2 bases, leaving 16 bases between the germline ends. DNA of the CDR3: TGTGCCAGCAGCCCAAGGGGGGGACCCACCTACGAGCAGTACTTC. Its translation: CASSPRGGPTYEQYF.

The V and J genes are TRBV10-2 and TRBJ2-1; 7 positions agree with TRBD2. The CDR3 has 13 residues. The V and J ends lost 6 bases and 4 bases, in that order; junction bases with no gene match: 3. Germline loops: CDR1 WSHSY, CDR2 SAAADI. CDR3 sequence reads: CASSSSGYNEQFF. The CDR3 nucleotides are TGCGCCAGCAGCTCTAGCGGTTACAATGAGCAGTTCTTC.

The rearrangement uses TRBV27 and TRBJ2-7; weak D call: TRBD2 (5 bases). The V gene's germline CDR1 is MNHEY and CDR2 SMNVEV (reference sequence). The V and J ends lost 2 bases and 2 bases respectively, with 7 bases between them. The CDR3 sequence is 13 residues long. CDR3 nucleotides: TGTGCCAGCAGTTTAGGACTGACCTACGAGCAGTACTTC. Protein sequence: CASSLGLTYEQYF.

The chain has TRBV5-4 and TRBJ1-2; unclear D gene. The ends were cut back, 5 bases at V and 7 bases at J, with 21 bases in the middle. The CDR3 loop spans 15 amino acids. The germline CDR1 and CDR2 sequences are SGHNT and YYREEE (reference sequence). CDR3 region: CASRWDGEALVGYTF. CDR3 sequence (DNA): TGTGCCAGCAGGTGGGATGGTGAGGCCTTAGTTGGCTACACCTTC.

This chain uses TRBV28 with TRBJ2-1; no clear D gene. V was trimmed by 6 bases and J by 9 bases, leaving 3 bases between them. Germline loops: CDR1 MDHEN, CDR2 SYDVKM. The CDR3 is 9 amino acids. This CDR3 is CASSGEQFF. The CDR3 region has the DNA TGTGCCAGCAGCGGTGAGCAGTTCTTC.

The rearrangement joins TRBV6-5 to TRBJ1-1, with no clear D. Germline V lookup: CDR1 MNHEY, CDR2 SVGAGI. The V end was cut by 0 bases, the J end by 1 base, with 9 bases between. This CDR3 spans 15 amino acids. Written as DNA, the CDR3 is TGTGCCAGCAGTTACTCGGTTGGAGCGAACACTGAAGCTTTCTTT. This encodes CASSYSVGANTEAFF.

The chain joins TRBV2 to TRBJ2-7, with a tentative D call TRBD2 (5 bases). Trimming left V 3 bases short and J 1 base short, with 10 bases between. The CDR3 runs to 14 residues. The germline gives CDR1 SNHLY, CDR2 FYNNEI. The CDR3 protein is CASSDGVLSYEQYF. For the CDR3, the DNA is TGTGCCAGCAGTGACGGGGTTTTGTCCTACGAGCAGTACTTC.

The chain links TRBV23-1 to TRBJ2-4, with 10 bases matching TRBD1. TRBV23-1 is an open reading frame whose function is uncertain. The CDR3 is made up of 18 amino acids. The V gene end was trimmed by 1 base and the J gene end by 7 bases; junction bases not matched to a gene: 13. The CDR3 sequence is CASSQYPRDRGMGNIQYF. DNA of the CDR3: TGCGCCAGCAGTCAATACCCGCGGGACAGGGGCATGGGTAACATTCAGTACTTC.

The rearrangement uses TRBV27 and TRBJ2-1; D remains unclear. Trimming stripped 2 bases from V and 0 bases from J, with 8 bases between. The germline V gene has CDR1 MNHEY and CDR2 SMNVEV (reference sequence). The CDR3 consists of 15 residues. CDR3 loop: CASSLELSSYNEQFF. The CDR3 DNA reads TGTGCCAGCAGTTTAGAGTTGAGCTCCTACAATGAGCAGTTCTTC.

The chain recombines TRBV5-6 with TRBJ2-7; the D call may be TRBD1 or TRBD2 (5 bases each). The ends were cut back, 2 bases at V and 5 bases at J, with 26 bases in the middle. The CDR3 has 18 amino acids. Per the germline V gene, CDR1 is SGHDT and CDR2 is YYEEEE. CDR3 DNA sequence: TGTGCCAGCAGCTTTTACGCAGGGATAGCGACGACTATGGACGAGCAGTACTTC. Translating gives CASSFYAGIATTMDEQYF.

V is TRBV7-2 and J is TRBJ2-3; the D gene is possibly TRBD2 (6 bases). Germline values: CDR1 SGHTA, CDR2 FQGNSA. V was shortened by 2 bases and J by 2 bases, with 8 bases between the two germline ends. The CDR3 spans 14 residues. The CDR3 nucleotides read TGTGCCAGCAGCTTATCGGGACTCACAGATACGCAGTATTTT. This sequence encodes CASSLSGLTDTQYF.